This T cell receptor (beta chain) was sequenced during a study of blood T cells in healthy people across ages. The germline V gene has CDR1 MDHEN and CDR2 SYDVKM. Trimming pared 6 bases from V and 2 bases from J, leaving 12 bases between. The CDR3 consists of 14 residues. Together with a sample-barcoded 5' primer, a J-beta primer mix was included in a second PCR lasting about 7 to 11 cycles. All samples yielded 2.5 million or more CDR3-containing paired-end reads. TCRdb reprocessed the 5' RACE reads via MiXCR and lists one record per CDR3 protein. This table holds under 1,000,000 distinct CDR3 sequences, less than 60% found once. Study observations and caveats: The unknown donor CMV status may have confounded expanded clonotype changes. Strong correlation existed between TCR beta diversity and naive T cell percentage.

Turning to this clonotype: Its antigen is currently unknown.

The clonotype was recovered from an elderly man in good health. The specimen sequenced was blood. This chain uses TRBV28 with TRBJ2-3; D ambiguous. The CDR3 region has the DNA TGTGCCAGCAGCTATAGTTACCTCACAGATACGCAGTATTTT. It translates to CASSYSYLTDTQYF.